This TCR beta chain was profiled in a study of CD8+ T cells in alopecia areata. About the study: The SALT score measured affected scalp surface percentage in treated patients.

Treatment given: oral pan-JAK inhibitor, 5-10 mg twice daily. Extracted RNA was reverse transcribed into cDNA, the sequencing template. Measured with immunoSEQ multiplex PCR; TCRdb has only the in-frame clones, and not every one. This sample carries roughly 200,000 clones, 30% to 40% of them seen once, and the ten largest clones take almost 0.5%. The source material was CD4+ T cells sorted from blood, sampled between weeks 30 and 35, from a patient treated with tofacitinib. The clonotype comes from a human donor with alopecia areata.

CDR3 residues: CAWRLTGADTQYF. The CDR3 coding sequence is TGTGCCTGGAGGCTGACAGGGGCAGATACGCAGTATTTT. J is TRBJ2-3 and V is TRBV30, with 8 bases that match TRBD1. V gave up 3 bases and J gave up 4 bases; unmatched junction bases: 3. The CDR3 runs to 13 residues. Germline values: CDR1 GTSNPN, CDR2 SVGIG (reference sequence).